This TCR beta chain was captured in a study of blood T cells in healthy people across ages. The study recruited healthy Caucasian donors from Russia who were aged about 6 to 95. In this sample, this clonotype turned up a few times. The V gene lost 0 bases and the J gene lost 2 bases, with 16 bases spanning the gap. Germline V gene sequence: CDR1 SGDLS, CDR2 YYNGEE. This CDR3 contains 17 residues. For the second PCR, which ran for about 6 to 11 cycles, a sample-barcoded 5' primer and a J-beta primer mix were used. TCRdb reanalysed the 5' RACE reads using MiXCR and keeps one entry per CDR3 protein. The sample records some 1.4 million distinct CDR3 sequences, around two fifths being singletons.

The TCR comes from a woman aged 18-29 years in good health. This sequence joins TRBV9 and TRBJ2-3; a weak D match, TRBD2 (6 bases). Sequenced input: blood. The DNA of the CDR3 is TGTGCCAGCAGCGTAGCTCTCTATAGCGGTAACACAGATACGCAGTATTTT. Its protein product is CASSVALYSGNTDTQYF.